The rows below give T cell receptor beta chains drawn from one sample of a study of PD-L1 blockade in urothelial cancer. The table came from immunoSEQ multiplex PCR; TCRdb's copy has only in-frame clones and leaves some out. Among 70,000 to 100,000 clones listed, 84% were seen once. The specimen comprised PBMCs, sampled around atezolizumab (anti-PD-L1) treatment. These receptors all come from a man aged 55-75 years with urothelial cancer. Each CDR3 is given with its conserved first and last residue. The order of the fields is clone size, V gene, D gene, J gene, CDR3 protein, CDR3 DNA. A D gene is named only where the DNA matches it firmly. Size is stated for part of the rows, as once, few or many counts, or as a class when the clone is expanded.

abundance: .
v_gene: TRBV6-5
d_gene: TRBD1
j_gene: TRBJ2-3
CDR3aa: CASSYTGQGSHTQYF
CDR3nt: TGTGCCAGCAGTTACACAGGACAGGGATCGCATACGCAGTATTTT

abundance: .
v_gene: TRBV6-1
d_gene: .
j_gene: TRBJ1-2
CDR3aa: CASSEGPNSDRSYGYTF
CDR3nt: TGTGCCAGCAGTGAAGGCCCCAACTCAGACAGGAGCTATGGCTACACCTTC

abundance: few
v_gene: TRBV28
d_gene: .
j_gene: TRBJ2-7
CDR3aa: CASSPGPHREKSYEQYF
CDR3nt: TGTGCCAGCAGTCCCGGTCCCCACCGGGAGAAGTCCTACGAGCAGTACTTC

abundance: once
v_gene: TRBV7-6
d_gene: .
j_gene: TRBJ1-1
CDR3aa: CASSLAPGAGTEAFF
CDR3nt: TGTGCCAGCAGCTTAGCGCCAGGGGCAGGGACTGAAGCTTTCTTT

abundance: .
v_gene: TRBV6-6
d_gene: .
j_gene: TRBJ2-3
CDR3aa: CASSSPRGISTDTQYF
CDR3nt: TGTGCCAGCAGCAGCCCTCGCGGCATATCCACAGATACGCAGTATTTT

abundance: once
v_gene: TRBV11-2
d_gene: TRBD2
j_gene: TRBJ2-1
CDR3aa: CASSLGLAEYNEQFF
CDR3nt: TGTGCCAGCAGCTTAGGACTAGCGGAATACAATGAGCAGTTCTTC

abundance: .
v_gene: TRBV29-1
d_gene: .
j_gene: TRBJ2-5
CDR3aa: CSVTLRETQYF
CDR3nt: TGCAGCGTCACCCTTCGGGAGACCCAGTACTTC

abundance: .
v_gene: TRBV25-1
d_gene: TRBD1
j_gene: TRBJ1-4
CDR3aa: CASSSLGQGGNEKLFF
CDR3nt: TGTGCCAGCAGTTCCCTCGGACAGGGTGGCAATGAAAAACTGTTTTTT

abundance: .
v_gene: TRBV12-5
d_gene: .
j_gene: TRBJ1-1
CDR3aa: CASGPQDRTTEAFF
CDR3nt: TGTGCTAGTGGTCCCCAGGACAGAACGACTGAAGCTTTCTTT

abundance: .
v_gene: TRBV27
d_gene: TRBD2
j_gene: TRBJ2-2
CDR3aa: CASSLEAGGQAGELFF
CDR3nt: TGTGCCAGCAGTTTAGAGGCGGGAGGTCAGGCCGGGGAGCTGTTTTTT

abundance: .
v_gene: TRBV5-1
d_gene: .
j_gene: TRBJ2-7
CDR3aa: CASSLDGGVGEQYF
CDR3nt: TGCGCCAGCAGCTTGGACGGCGGGGTGGGGGAGCAGTACTTC

abundance: .
v_gene: TRBV27
d_gene: TRBD1
j_gene: TRBJ2-1
CDR3aa: CATQYRGQYNEQFF
CDR3nt: TGTGCCACCCAGTACAGGGGCCAATACAATGAGCAGTTCTTC

abundance: .
v_gene: TRBV5-5
d_gene: TRBD1
j_gene: TRBJ2-3
CDR3aa: CASSWTGAVTDTQYF
CDR3nt: TGTGCCAGCAGCTGGACAGGGGCAGTCACAGATACGCAGTATTTT

abundance: .
v_gene: TRBV19
d_gene: TRBD1
j_gene: TRBJ2-1
CDR3aa: CATRQGASGQFF
CDR3nt: TGTGCCACCAGACAGGGGGCAAGCGGGCAGTTCTTC

abundance: .
v_gene: TRBV30
d_gene: .
j_gene: TRBJ1-5
CDR3aa: CAWSRGAAQPQHF
CDR3nt: TGTGCCTGGAGTCGCGGGGCGGCGCAGCCCCAGCATTTT

abundance: .
v_gene: TRBV5-4
d_gene: TRBD1
j_gene: TRBJ1-1
CDR3aa: CASSLRDRDFTEAFF
CDR3nt: TGTGCCAGCAGCCTCCGGGACAGAGACTTCACTGAAGCTTTCTTT

abundance: .
v_gene: TRBV28
d_gene: TRBD1
j_gene: TRBJ2-7
CDR3aa: CASSPPRGTGGYEQYF
CDR3nt: TGTGCCAGCAGCCCTCCCCGCGGGACAGGGGGCTACGAGCAGTACTTC

abundance: .
v_gene: TRBV10-3
d_gene: .
j_gene: TRBJ1-4
CDR3aa: CAISESSGSATNEKLFF
CDR3nt: TGTGCCATCAGTGAGTCGTCCGGGTCCGCAACTAATGAAAAACTGTTTTTT

abundance: .
v_gene: TRBV28
d_gene: .
j_gene: TRBJ1-5
CDR3aa: CASSLLGGVHSQPQHF
CDR3nt: TGTGCCAGCAGTTTATTAGGAGGGGTTCACAGTCAGCCCCAGCATTTT

abundance: .
v_gene: TRBV6-1
d_gene: .
j_gene: TRBJ2-7
CDR3aa: CASSDRTLSYEQYF
CDR3nt: TGTGCCAGCAGTGATAGGACACTTTCCTACGAGCAGTACTTC

abundance: .
v_gene: TRBV9
d_gene: .
j_gene: TRBJ2-7
CDR3aa: CASSPSLEQDYEQYF
CDR3nt: TGTGCCAGCAGCCCCTCGCTAGAACAGGACTACGAGCAGTACTTC

abundance: once
v_gene: TRBV7-8
d_gene: .
j_gene: TRBJ2-2
CDR3aa: CASSSVGGVVTGELFF
CDR3nt: TGTGCCAGCAGCTCAGTAGGAGGGGTAGTCACCGGGGAGCTGTTTTTT

abundance: .
v_gene: TRBV5-1
d_gene: TRBD2
j_gene: TRBJ2-1
CDR3aa: CASSLGSSGAAEQFF
CDR3nt: TGCGCCAGCAGCTTGGGTTCTAGCGGGGCGGCTGAGCAGTTCTTC

abundance: .
v_gene: TRBV6-1
d_gene: .
j_gene: TRBJ1-1
CDR3aa: CAVRSVGPDTEAFF
CDR3nt: TGTGCCGTCAGAAGTGTGGGGCCGGACACTGAAGCTTTCTTT

abundance: .
v_gene: TRBV30
d_gene: TRBD2
j_gene: TRBJ2-1
CDR3aa: CAWSVRRGGPGNEQFF
CDR3nt: TGTGCCTGGAGTGTACGGCGGGGGGGTCCGGGCAATGAGCAGTTCTTC

abundance: .
v_gene: TRBV7-9
d_gene: TRBD2
j_gene: TRBJ2-7
CDR3aa: CASSLGSGLANHEQYF
CDR3nt: TGTGCCAGCAGCTTAGGGTCGGGACTAGCAAATCACGAGCAGTACTTC

abundance: .
v_gene: TRBV19
d_gene: TRBD1
j_gene: TRBJ2-7
CDR3aa: CASSKAGQGGSYEQYF
CDR3nt: TGTGCCAGTAGTAAAGCCGGACAGGGGGGGTCCTACGAGCAGTACTTC

abundance: once
v_gene: TRBV2
d_gene: .
j_gene: TRBJ1-5
CDR3aa: CASGVTANQPQHF
CDR3nt: TGTGCCAGCGGGGTGACAGCTAATCAGCCCCAGCATTTT